Shown below are 32 T cell receptor beta chains from a single sample sequenced in a study of blood T cells in healthy people across ages. A sample-barcoded 5' primer and a J-beta primer mix were used in a second PCR of roughly 7 to 11 cycles. One entry per CDR3 protein results from TCRdb running MiXCR on the 5' RACE reads. Of 1.5 million to 2 million distinct CDR3 sequences in the sample, roughly 49% are singletons; the top ten hold 2.1%. Sequencing was performed on blood. These receptors came from a woman between 35 and 50 years old in good health.

This clonotype appeared once. In nucleotides, the CDR3 is TGTGCCAGCAGTTTATTTCGGGGCACCAACGTCCTGACTTTC. It yields the protein CASSLFRGTNVLTF. The chain links TRBV27 to TRBJ2-6, with D perhaps TRBD1 or TRBD2 (5 bases each). The CDR3 totals 14 residues. Germline assignment: CDR1 MNHEY and CDR2 SMNVEV (reference sequence). V dropped 1 base and J dropped 8 bases, with 9 bases sitting between them.

In this sample, this clonotype turned up a few times. This rearrangement joins TRBV24-1 to TRBJ2-3; D unclear. There are 15 residues in the CDR3. CDR1 is KGHDR and CDR2 is SFDVKD in the germline V gene. The V and J ends lost 2 bases and 2 bases respectively, with 10 bases between them. The CDR3 DNA is TGTGCCACCAGTGATTCCACACGGTTCACAGATACGCAGTATTTT. This encodes CATSDSTRFTDTQYF.

The V call is TRBV29-1, the J call TRBJ2-1, with 8 positions matching TRBD2. CDR3 length equals 17 residues. J was trimmed by 2 bases and V by 5 bases; bases with no gene match: 14. The V gene's germline CDR1 is SQVTM and CDR2 ANQGSEA. This CDR3 reads CSVHTKVAGGTYNEQFF. DNA for the CDR3: TGCAGCGTTCACACCAAAGTCGCGGGGGGAACCTACAATGAGCAGTTCTTC.

This clonotype was counted once. The J gene is TRBJ2-2, the V gene TRBV27, with 7 positions matching TRBD2. The CDR3 runs 14 residues. V lost 8 bases to trimming and J lost 0 bases; unmatched junction nucleotides: 3. Germline V gene lookup returns CDR1 MNHEY and CDR2 SMNVEV (reference sequence). The CDR3 sequence is CASGAGANTGELFF. CDR3 DNA: TGTGCCAGCGGCGCGGGGGCGAACACCGGGGAGCTGTTTTTT.

The chain combines TRBV7-6 with TRBJ1-5; tentatively, D is TRBD1 (5 bases). The CDR3 runs 15 residues. The V gene lost 3 bases and the J gene lost 4 bases, with 13 bases spanning the gap. Germline values: CDR1 SGHVS, CDR2 FNYEAQ. Written as DNA, the CDR3 is TGTGCCAGCAGCTTCGGCTCGGGGCTTAATCAGCCCCAGCATTTT. It codes for CASSFGSGLNQPQHF.

This chain uses TRBV20-1 with TRBJ2-7, with TRBD1 identical over 8 bases. CDR3 length: 13 amino acids. The V and J ends lost 2 bases and 6 bases, in that order; junction bases with no gene match: 6. The germline V gene encodes CDR1 DFQATT and CDR2 SNEGSKA (reference sequence). CDR3 coding DNA: TGCAGTGCTAGAATGGACAGGGTGGGCGAGCAGTACTTC. It specifies CSARMDRVGEQYF.

The V call is TRBV20-1, the J call TRBJ2-6; no firm D call. Germline-derived CDR1 and CDR2 are DFQATT and SNEGSKA (reference sequence). Trimming cost V 4 bases and J 0 bases, with 4 bases left between them. CDR3 size: 13 residues. This CDR3 reads CSAKFSGANVLTF. The CDR3 coding sequence is TGCAGTGCTAAGTTCTCTGGGGCCAACGTCCTGACTTTC.

The V call is TRBV20-1, the J call TRBJ1-1, with 7 bases aligning to TRBD1. Germline trimming cut 6 bases from V and 7 bases from J; bases unmatched to any gene: 11. The CDR3 length is 13 residues. The germline gives CDR1 DFQATT, CDR2 SNEGSKA (reference sequence). The CDR3 DNA sequence: TGCAGTGCGATGGGACAGAGCTATTATGAAGCTTTCTTT. It translates to CSAMGQSYYEAFF.

V is TRBV29-1 and J is TRBJ1-1; TRBD1 matches at 7 bases. The length of the CDR3 is 12 residues. J gave up 5 bases and V 7 bases, and 7 bases lay outside the gene matches. In germline, CDR1 is SQVTM, CDR2 ANQGSEA. The CDR3 nucleotides are TGCAGCGCTCAGGGGGGGAGGACTGAAGCTTTCTTT. It translates to CSAQGGRTEAFF.

The rearrangement links TRBV6-6 to TRBJ2-7; TRBD2 is a possible D gene (6 bases). The germline CDR1 and CDR2 sequences are MNHNY and SVGAGI (reference sequence). The CDR3 is 17 amino acids. V gave up 5 bases and J gave up 0 bases, with 20 bases separating them. The CDR3 DNA reads as TGTGCCAGCAGTCAAAACCCCCGGGAGAGAAGCTCCTACGAGCAGTACTTC. Amino acids: CASSQNPRERSSYEQYF.

Only a few counts were recorded for this clonotype. The rearrangement links TRBV7-9 to TRBJ2-5; 10 positions agree with TRBD1. The V and J ends lost 5 bases and 7 bases, in that order; junction bases with no gene match: 13. The germline CDR1 and CDR2 sequences are SEHNR and FQNEAQ (reference sequence). The CDR3 is 16 amino acids. For the CDR3, the DNA is TGTGCCAGCAGCCCCCCCGGGACAGGGGTTCTAGGGACCCAGTACTTC. Amino acid sequence: CASSPPGTGVLGTQYF.

The CDR3 protein is CASSLPTGSSYNEQFF. For the CDR3, the DNA is TGCGCCAGCAGCTTGCCGACTGGAAGCTCCTACAATGAGCAGTTCTTC. The chain recombines TRBV5-1 with TRBJ2-1, with D hard to call. This CDR3 region has 16 residues. Germline values: CDR1 SGHRS, CDR2 YFSETQ. V shed 1 base and J shed 0 bases, with 11 bases lying between them.

The CDR3 sequence is CSVEVVVRETQYF. The CDR3 bases are TGCAGCGTTGAAGTGGTAGTGAGGGAGACCCAGTACTTC. V and J are TRBV29-1 and TRBJ2-7; D not certain. The DNA end favors TRBJ2-5, so the J call may be wrong. Germline V gene sequence: CDR1 SQVTM, CDR2 ANQGSEA. This CDR3 has 13 residues.

The chain links TRBV6-2 or TRBV6-3 to TRBJ1-2; TRBD1 matches 9 bases. Germline lookup yields CDR1 MNHEY and CDR2 SVGEGT. The CDR3 has 15 residues. With 11 bases clipped from V and 3 bases from J, the junction kept 13 bases outside the gene matches. The CDR3 is CAVMTRTGAYYGYTF. The CDR3 DNA sequence: TGTGCCGTAATGACGCGGACAGGGGCATACTATGGCTACACCTTC.

This clonotype was picked up a small number of times. The rearrangement uses TRBV4-3 and TRBJ2-5; TRBD2 agrees at 10 bases. The length of the CDR3 is 16 residues. J lost 2 bases, V lost 3 bases, and 6 bases had no gene match. Germline lookup yields CDR1 LGHNA and CDR2 YSLEER. CDR3 DNA sequence: TGCGCCAGCAGCCACCGGATAGCGGGGGGACAAGAGACCCAGTACTTC. Translated, it gives CASSHRIAGGQETQYF.

To note about this clonotype: A read error may produce the germline difference seen at one junction end. The chain's CDR3 is CAGSAGEGKTQYF. The CDR3, as DNA: TGTGCCGGCAGTGCTGGAGAGGGGAAGACCCAGTACTTC. The chain recombines TRBV27 with TRBJ2-7, with D perhaps being TRBD1 or TRBD2 (5 bases each). Matching the DNA end better, TRBJ2-5 makes the J call doubtful. From germline, CDR1 is MNHEY and CDR2 SMNVEV (reference sequence). This CDR3 is 13 amino acids long.

This clonotype was detected many times. CDR3 DNA sequence: TGCAGCGTTGTCGGGGATCAGTACGAGCAGTACTTC. As protein: CSVVGDQYEQYF. V usage is TRBV29-1 and J usage is TRBJ2-7, with D maybe TRBD2 (5 bases). The CDR3 is 12 residues long. Trimming stripped 4 bases from V and 4 bases from J, with 11 bases between. The germline gives CDR1 SQVTM, CDR2 ANQGSEA.

The chain couples TRBV6-6 to TRBJ1-4; D call uncertain. The V and J ends lost 2 bases and 7 bases respectively, with 11 bases between them. The germline gives CDR1 MNHNY, CDR2 SVGAGI (reference sequence). The CDR3 is 14 amino acids. This CDR3 reads CASSYPHGGEKLFF. CDR3 sequence (DNA): TGTGCCAGCAGTTACCCACATGGCGGTGAAAAACTGTTTTTT.

The CDR3 DNA reads TGTGCCAGCAGCTCTCGCAGGGGTCGAGAGACCCAGTACTTC. Residues: CASSSRRGRETQYF. V gene TRBV7-2 combines with J gene TRBJ2-7; perhaps TRBD1 as D (6 bases). The J call may be faulty, since TRBJ2-5 better matches the DNA end. In germline, CDR1 is SGHTA, CDR2 FQGNSA. This CDR3 region has 14 residues.

The table lists this clonotype with a few counts. The chain carries TRBV7-9 and TRBJ2-1, with 11 bases identical to TRBD2. The V gene's germline CDR1 is SEHNR and CDR2 FQNEAQ (reference sequence). The CDR3 contains 16 residues. The trim removed 5 bases at V and 6 bases at J, leaving 9 bases unmatched. The CDR3 DNA reads as TGTGCCAGCAGCCTTCGGACTAGCGGGTCCGGCAATGAGCAGTTCTTC. Amino acids: CASSLRTSGSGNEQFF. The full variable domain, rest sourced from reference TRBV7-9 and TRBJ2-1, is DTGVSQNPRHKITKRGQNVTFRCDPISEHNRLYWYRQTLGQGPEFLTYFQNEAQLEKSRLLSDRFSAERPKGSFSTLEIQRTEQGDSAMYLCASSLRTSGSGNEQFFGPGTRLTVL.

As concerns this clonotype: At one boundary the junction diverges from the germline segment, which might be a read error. The chain joins TRBV7-9 to TRBJ2-1, with unresolved D. Germline CDR1 and CDR2: SEHNR and FQNEAQ (reference sequence). The length of the CDR3 is 10 residues. In DNA form, the CDR3 reads TGTGCCAGCAGCCGCACGGAGCGGTTCTTC. This gives the protein CASSRTERFF.

The chain recombines TRBV4-1 with TRBJ1-1; tentative D call: TRBD1 (6 bases). Germline V gene sequence: CDR1 MGHRA, CDR2 YSYEKL. Trimming took off 0 bases at V and 7 bases at J, with 15 bases between the two ends. The CDR3 is 15 amino acids. The CDR3 here is CASSQEFRTVSEAFF. The CDR3, as DNA: TGCGCCAGCAGCCAAGAGTTCAGGACAGTCAGTGAAGCTTTCTTT.

The chain recombines TRBV20-1 with TRBJ1-1; D unclear. This CDR3 comprises 13 residues. Trimming removed 3 bases from V and 6 bases from J, with 14 bases in between. Germline V gene data show CDR1 as DFQATT and CDR2 as SNEGSKA (reference sequence). In DNA, the CDR3 is TGCAGTGCTAGCGGGATCCTACACGCTGAAGCTTTCTTT. Its translation is CSASGILHAEAFF.

This clonotype has just a few counts. The chain has TRBV28 and TRBJ2-5, with 9 positions matching TRBD1. The J segment lost 1 base and the V segment lost 5 bases, leaving 8 bases of the junction unmatched. The CDR3 runs 16 residues. Germline V gene lookup returns CDR1 MDHEN and CDR2 SYDVKM. CDR3 sequence: CASSDPGQGRQETQYF. The CDR3 nucleotides are TGTGCCAGCAGTGACCCGGGACAGGGCCGCCAAGAGACCCAGTACTTC.

This rearrangement joins TRBV28 to TRBJ1-5; 12 positions agree with TRBD1. J lost 6 bases, V lost 7 bases, and 13 bases had no gene match. The germline gives CDR1 MDHEN, CDR2 SYDVKM. The CDR3 runs to 17 residues. The DNA for the CDR3 is TGTGCCAGCATAAAAGCGGGGACAGGGGGCTATAGTCAGCCCCAGCATTTT. Residues: CASIKAGTGGYSQPQHF.

The chain joins TRBV4-3 to TRBJ2-1; 14 nucleotides align to TRBD2. The CDR3 runs 14 residues. The ends lost 4 bases at V and 10 bases at J; junction bases unmatched: 3. The germline gives CDR1 LGHNA, CDR2 YSLEER. CDR3 sequence: CASSRGLAGGEQFF. The CDR3 DNA is TGCGCCAGCAGCCGCGGACTAGCGGGGGGAGAGCAGTTCTTC.

The V gene is TRBV6-2 or TRBV6-3, the J gene TRBJ2-6, with a tentative D call TRBD2 (5 bases). V lost 2 bases and J 0 bases, leaving 8 bases between the germline ends. Germline V gene lookup returns CDR1 MNHEY and CDR2 SVGEGT. CDR3 size: 16 residues. DNA for the CDR3: TGTGCCAGCAGTTACGGACTGGGCTCTGGGGCCAACGTCCTGACTTTC. Translation gives CASSYGLGSGANVLTF.

The V call is TRBV12-3 or TRBV12-4, the J call TRBJ2-5; 7 nucleotides line up with TRBD2. The CDR3 runs 15 residues. V shed 0 bases, J shed 2 bases, and the junction held 3 bases outside the gene matches. As DNA, the CDR3 is TGTGCCAGCAGTTTAGCGGGACTAATGCAAGAGACCCAGTACTTC. Translation gives CASSLAGLMQETQYF.

This clonotype came up once. This sequence joins TRBV10-3 and TRBJ1-2; D uncertain. V was pared by 9 bases and J by 8 bases, with 13 bases between. This CDR3 spans 11 amino acids. The germline CDR1 and CDR2 sequences are ENHRY and SYGVKD. CDR3 sequence reads: CAIRDTRGYTF. Written as DNA, the CDR3 is TGTGCCATTAGGGATACAAGAGGCTACACCTTC.

This sequence joins TRBV7-3 and TRBJ1-2, with TRBD1 as a possible D gene (5 bases). The CDR3 is 13 residues long. Germline V CDR1 and CDR2: SGHTA, FQGTGA. Trimming left V 5 bases short and J 8 bases short, with 15 bases between. CDR3 sequence reads: CASSQQGTRGYTF. The DNA for the CDR3 is TGTGCCAGCAGCCAGCAGGGAACTAGGGGCTACACCTTC.

The rearrangement links TRBV7-9 to TRBJ2-5; D not resolved. CDR1 and CDR2 (germline): SEHNR, FQNEAQ (reference sequence). The V end was cut by 11 bases, the J end by 5 bases, with 21 bases between. This CDR3 comprises 14 residues. As DNA, the CDR3 is TGTGCCTCCCAGTTATCCTTGGCGGCGGAGACCCAGTACTTC. The encoded protein is CASQLSLAAETQYF. The whole variable domain, remainder taken from reference TRBV7-9 and TRBJ2-5, is DTGVSQNPRHKITKRGQNVTFRCDPISEHNRLYWYRQTLGQGPEFLTYFQNEAQLEKSRLLSDRFSAERPKGSFSTLEIQRTEQGDSAMYLCASQLSLAAETQYFGPGTRLLVL.

This clonotype was seen a few times. The rearrangement links TRBV29-1 to TRBJ2-7; D is possibly TRBD1 (5 bases). Germline V CDR1 and CDR2: SQVTM, ANQGSEA. This CDR3 is 14 amino acids long. V gave up 1 base and J gave up 3 bases, with 13 bases separating them. The CDR3 coding sequence is TGCAGCGTTGAAGTAACAGCAAGGGGCTACGAGCAGTACTTC. Protein sequence: CSVEVTARGYEQYF.